A selection of T cell receptor beta chains follows, all from one sample in a study of shared clonotypes between healthy human individuals. Only in-frame clones appear in the TCRdb table, and some are missing; sequencing was by immunoSEQ multiplex PCR. Among millions of clones, less than 95% were seen once, and the ten largest hold roughly 1%. Sequencing was performed on naive CD8+ T cells sorted from blood. The receptor set was obtained from a man aged 18 to 30 in good health. CDR3s include the opening cysteine and the closing phenylalanine or tryptophan. Fields, in order: clone size, J gene, V gene, D gene, CDR3 DNA, CDR3 protein. The D gene is left open where the match is weak. Where a row states a size, it is once, few, many or the class of an expanded clone; other rows omit it.

>-|TRBJ2-7|TRBV19|-
TGTGCCAGTAGTATTGTACATCTCGATTACGAGCAGTACTTC
CASSIVHLDYEQYF
>once|TRBJ1-1|TRBV19|-
TGTGCCAGTAGCGCCACAGAAGTGAACACTGAAGCTTTCTTT
CASSATEVNTEAFF
>-|TRBJ2-7|TRBV9|-
TGTGCCAGCAGCGAGGGGGACGGGAACGAGCAGTACTTC
CASSEGDGNEQYF
>-|TRBJ1-5|TRBV18|-
TGTGCCAGCTCACCAATGGGAGGGGATAGCAATCAGCCCCAGCATTTT
CASSPMGGDSNQPQHF
>-|TRBJ1-2|TRBV11-2|-
TGTGCCAGCAGCTCTGACAGTTCCTATGGCTACACCTTC
CASSSDSSYGYTF
>-|TRBJ2-3|TRBV7-8|-
TGTGCCAGCAGCGTACCCCTTCATACGCAGTATTTT
CASSVPLHTQYF
>-|TRBJ2-3|TRBV4-1|-
TGCGCCAGCAGCCATCCTCAATATGACAGCCGCACAGATACGCAGTATTTT
CASSHPQYDSRTDTQYF
>-|TRBJ2-1|TRBV30|TRBD2
TGTGCCTGGAGAGTTCGCGGGAGGGGGCATGAGCAGTTCTTC
CAWRVRGRGHEQFF
>-|TRBJ2-1|TRBV2|TRBD1
TGTGCCAGCATCCCTGAAGGGACAGGGGGTAGGAATGAGCAGTTCTTC
CASIPEGTGGRNEQFF
>-|TRBJ2-1|TRBV9|-
TGTGCCAGCAGCCCTGCTGCCGACAGAAGCTCCTACAATGAGCAGTTCTTC
CASSPAADRSSYNEQFF
>-|TRBJ2-7|TRBV9|-
TGTGCCAGCAGCGACGGGAGTATCTACGAGCAGTACTTC
CASSDGSIYEQYF
>-|TRBJ2-7|TRBV27|-
TGTGCCAGCAGTCCCTCGGGGCCCCTCGCCTACGAGCAGTACTTC
CASSPSGPLAYEQYF
>-|TRBJ2-3|TRBV11-2|-
TGTGCCAGCAGCCGCGGACGGGCGAACACAGATACGCAGTATTTT
CASSRGRANTDTQYF
>-|TRBJ1-5|TRBV7-9|TRBD1
TGTGCCAGCAGCTTAGGGGGACAGGGCAGCAATCAGCCCCAGCATTTT
CASSLGGQGSNQPQHF
>-|TRBJ1-4|TRBV6-1|-
TGTGCCAGCAGTGGAGGGGCAACTAATGAAAAACTGTTTTTT
CASSGGATNEKLFF
>-|TRBJ2-2|TRBV19|TRBD1
TGTGCCAGTAGTGGGATAGGGACAGGGGTTCTCGCCGGGGAGCTGTTTTTT
CASSGIGTGVLAGELFF
>-|TRBJ1-2|TRBV6-6|-
TGTGCCAGCAGCCCCGTAATCTGGGGGGGCGAGCGGGGCTACACCTTC
CASSPVIWGGERGYTF
>-|TRBJ2-7|TRBV29-1|-
TGCAGCGTTGAATGGGGCTTTGGTGGCGAGCAGTACTTC
CSVEWGFGGEQYF
>-|TRBJ2-5|TRBV5-6|TRBD2
TGTGCCAGCAGCCCTTCACTAGCGAGTGAAGAGACCCAGTACTTC
CASSPSLASEETQYF
>-|TRBJ2-1|TRBV5-8|-
TGTGCCAGCAGCTCTGGCAATGAGCAGTTCTTC
CASSSGNEQFF
>-|TRBJ1-5|TRBV30|-
TGTGCCTGGAACAATCTGGGACAGCCCCAGCATTTT
CAWNNLGQPQHF
>-|TRBJ2-7|TRBV28|TRBD2
TGTGCCAGCAGTCCCCGACTAGCGGGGGCTTACGAGCAGTACTTC
CASSPRLAGAYEQYF
>-|TRBJ2-1|TRBV7-8|-
TGTGCCAGCAGCTTCCTCCCCGGGACCTCCTACAATGAGCAGTTCTTC
CASSFLPGTSYNEQFF
>-|TRBJ2-1|TRBV11-2|-
TGTGCCAGCAGCTCGACACAGGGTTCCTACAATGAGCAGTTCTTC
CASSSTQGSYNEQFF
>-|TRBJ1-1|TRBV5-6|-
TGTGCCAGCAGCTTCGAAAGGAGTTGGACTGAAGCTTTCTTT
CASSFERSWTEAFF
>once|TRBJ1-2|TRBV29-1|TRBD1
TGCAGCGTTGTCGGGACAGCTAACTATGGCTACACCTTC
CSVVGTANYGYTF
>-|TRBJ2-7|TRBV7-9|TRBD2
TGTGCCAGCAGCTTGCCACTAGCGGAGGATTACGAGCAGTACTTC
CASSLPLAEDYEQYF
>-|TRBJ2-7|TRBV28|TRBD1
TGTGCCAGCATTTCGGACAGGGCACTCTCCTACGAGCAGTACTTC
CASISDRALSYEQYF
>-|TRBJ2-7|TRBV27|TRBD1
TGTGCCAGCAGTTCCCAGGACAGGGCAATCTACGAGCAGTACTTC
CASSSQDRAIYEQYF
>once|TRBJ1-1|TRBV9|-
TGTGCCAGCAGCGTAGATGGGGACGGCACTGAAGCTTTCTTT
CASSVDGDGTEAFF
>-|TRBJ2-7|TRBV9|TRBD1
TGTGCCAGCAGCTCCGGGACAGCAAGCTACGAGCAGTACTTC
CASSSGTASYEQYF
>-|TRBJ1-4|TRBV7-9|-
TGTGCCAGCAGCTTAGTTCGGGGTGAGGATGAAAAACTGTTTTTT
CASSLVRGEDEKLFF
>-|TRBJ1-1|TRBV2|TRBD1
TGTGCCAGCAGCGAAATGACAGGGATGAACACTGAAGCTTTCTTT
CASSEMTGMNTEAFF
>once|TRBJ1-1|TRBV7-9|-
TGTGCCAGCAGCTTAGGGGGTGCTGAAGCTTTCTTT
CASSLGGAEAFF
>-|TRBJ2-5|TRBV2|TRBD2
TGTGCCAGCAGGTCCAGCGGGGGGAACCAAGAGACCCAGTACTTC
CASRSSGGNQETQYF
>-|TRBJ2-3|TRBV28|-
TGTGCCAGCAGTTCAGGGTGGGGGAGCACAGATACGCAGTATTTT
CASSSGWGSTDTQYF
>-|TRBJ2-5|TRBV30|-
TGTGCCTGGAGTGTACGGCAAGGTAGCGGCATTTTTCAAGAGACCCAGTACTTC
CAWSVRQGSGIFQETQYF
>-|TRBJ2-7|TRBV6-1|-
TGTGCCAGCAGTGAGTTTATGGGAGACGGTCAGTACTTC
CASSEFMGDGQYF
>-|TRBJ2-5|TRBV5-1|-
TGCGCCAGCACCCCCCTAGCGTACCAAGAGACCCAGTACTTC
CASTPLAYQETQYF